This T cell receptor (beta chain) stems from a study of T cell responses to AZD1222 COVID-19 vaccine. This clone has just one count. CDR3 length: 13 residues. Germline loops: CDR1 GTSNPN, CDR2 SVGIG (reference sequence). J lost 4 bases, V lost 2 bases, and 2 bases had no gene match. Clones were sequenced by immunoSEQ multiplex PCR, and TCRdb holds only the in-frame ones, with some missing. This sample has some 100,000 clones, with about 87% found just once. The sample was peripheral blood, taken on day 0 of AZD1222 vaccination. The J gene is TRBJ1-5, the V gene TRBV30; 7 bases are a match to TRBD1. The receptor was derived from an adult in good health. CDR3 region: CAWSWDRNQPQHF. As DNA, the CDR3 is TGTGCCTGGAGTTGGGACAGAAATCAGCCCCAGCATTTT.